The 3 T cell receptor beta chains given below trace back to one sample, sequenced in a study of blood T cells in healthy people across ages (dated by TCRdb to between 2014 and 2017). Library generation was performed with 5' RACE. The sequencer listed for this sample is Illumina HiSeq 2500. A second PCR of roughly 7 to 11 cycles was performed with a sample-barcoded 5' primer and a J-beta primer mix. In-frame beta chains were kept once TCRdb had trimmed the public reads at Q25 with fastp and called clones with MiXCR. Every CDR3 protein is listed once, alongside the most common genes and DNA of its rows. The table for this sample lists hundreds of thousands of distinct CDR3 sequences; about 61% of them were counted only once. Clones ranked in the top ten supply around a quarter of the sample. Sequenced: blood. The origin of the receptors is a man between 35 and 55 years old in good health.

To note about this clonotype: A read error is possible here, since a much larger clone lies one base away. This sequence joins TRBV2 and TRBJ2-5; D might be TRBD1 (5 bases). CDR1 is SNHLY, CDR2 FYNNEI, per germline. The CDR3 extends over 12 amino acids. The ends were cut back, 1 base at V and 5 bases at J, with 5 bases in the middle. CDR3 sequence (DNA): TGTGCCAGCAGTGAAGACAGGGAGACCCAGTACTTC. The encoded protein is CASSEDRETQYF.

V usage is TRBV27 and J usage is TRBJ2-1, with 11 bases aligning to TRBD2. Germline loops: CDR1 MNHEY, CDR2 SMNVEV (reference sequence). The CDR3 contains 15 residues. V dropped 7 bases and J dropped 7; count of bases not matched to a gene: 9. The CDR3 DNA reads TGTGCCAGCACCAACGGGTTAGCGGGGGGGAATGAGCAGTTCTTC. Its translation: CASTNGLAGGNEQFF.

This chain links TRBV2 with TRBJ1-2; unclear D gene. Germline lookup yields CDR1 SNHLY and CDR2 FYNNEI. The CDR3 spans 13 residues. Trimming took 7 bases from V and 7 from J, leaving 16 bases between them. In DNA form, the CDR3 reads TGTGCCAGCACCCTTACCGGAGACGGTGGCTACACCTTC. Protein sequence: CASTLTGDGGYTF.